Below are 5 T cell receptor beta chains sequenced from a single sample in a study of T cell responses to AZD1222 COVID-19 vaccine. The data were produced by immunoSEQ multiplex PCR, yet TCRdb's version contains in-frame clones alone and is incomplete. The table includes fewer than 150,000 clones, approximately 92% detected once. The specimen was peripheral blood, collected on day 0 of AZD1222 vaccination. The origin of the receptors is an adult in good health.

The chain combines TRBV5-1 with TRBJ1-1; D is perhaps TRBD1 (5 bases). This CDR3 spans 14 amino acids. Trimming took 1 base from V and 4 from J, leaving 11 bases between them. The germline gives CDR1 SGHRS, CDR2 YFSETQ. Written as DNA, the CDR3 is TGCGCCAGCAGCTTGTCGAGGGGAGCCACTGAAGCTTTCTTT. Its translation: CASSLSRGATEAFF.

The genes are TRBV24-1 and TRBJ1-2; perhaps TRBD1 as D (5 bases). This CDR3 spans 13 amino acids. CDR1 is KGHDR and CDR2 is SFDVKD in the germline V gene. V shed 4 bases and J shed 8 bases, with 13 bases lying between them. The CDR3 is CATSETDRQGYTF. DNA of the CDR3: TGTGCCACCAGTGAAACCGATCGACAGGGCTACACCTTC.

The chain joins TRBV6-5 to TRBJ2-1; the D is unclear. The CDR3 extends over 13 amino acids. CDR1 and CDR2 (germline): MNHEY, SVGAGI. Trimming removed 5 bases at V and 10 bases at J, with 15 bases between. CDR3 nucleotide sequence: TGTGCCAGCAGTCCCTATAATTGGGCGGAGCAGTTCTTC. Its translation: CASSPYNWAEQFF.

The V gene is TRBV10-3, the J gene TRBJ1-3; TRBD1 is a possible D gene (6 bases). The CDR3 length is 16 residues. Germline V lookup: CDR1 ENHRY, CDR2 SYGVKD. V lost 0 bases and J 4 bases, leaving 13 bases between the germline ends. The CDR3 protein is CAISESPGDVGNTIYF. The CDR3 DNA sequence: TGTGCCATCAGTGAGTCGCCAGGGGATGTCGGAAACACCATATATTTT.

V is TRBV7-2 and J is TRBJ1-6, with a weak D call TRBD1 (6 bases). V was shortened by 7 bases and J by 10 bases, with 17 bases between the two germline ends. The CDR3 covers 14 residues. Germline lookup yields CDR1 SGHTA and CDR2 FQGNSA. Here the CDR3 DNA reads TGTGCCAGCACCTTCGCCTCGACAGGATCACCCCTCCACTTT. Protein sequence: CASTFASTGSPLHF.